The 22 T cell receptor beta chains given below trace back to one sample, sequenced in a study of TIL therapy for anti-PD-1-resistant metastatic lung cancer. The time point is: pre-treatment sample, taken before nivolumab and TIL therapy. The libraries were made with immunoSEQ v3. The protocol was immunoSEQ multiplex PCR, while the TCRdb copy is restricted to in-frame clones and leaves out a portion. The table lists 40,000 to 55,000 clones, 79% of them singletons. The material sequenced was blood, taken at baseline. These receptors were taken from a woman aged 30 to 85 with non-small cell lung cancer.

V is TRBV6-5 and J is TRBJ2-1; the D gene is possibly TRBD2 (5 bases). Germline-derived CDR1 and CDR2 are MNHEY and SVGAGI. Trimming shortened V by 4 bases and J by 9 bases, and 13 bases separated the two germline ends. This CDR3 contains 13 residues. This chain's CDR3 is CASSLGLASEQFF. The CDR3 coding sequence is TGTGCCAGCAGTTTGGGGTTAGCGAGTGAGCAGTTCTTC.

The chain is built from TRBV5-4 and TRBJ1-4; D call uncertain. CDR3 size: 15 residues. CDR1 and CDR2 from the germline V gene are SGHNT and YYREEE (reference sequence). V was cut by 0 bases and J by 0 bases, with 6 bases left in between. The CDR3 DNA sequence: TGTGCCAGCAGCTTGGGAGGCACAACTAATGAAAAACTGTTTTTT. This codes for CASSLGGTTNEKLFF.

The chain combines TRBV28 with TRBJ2-5; D tentatively fits TRBD1 or TRBD2 (5 bases each). This CDR3 spans 16 amino acids. Germline V lookup: CDR1 MDHEN, CDR2 SYDVKM. Trimming pared 2 bases from V and 2 bases from J, leaving 15 bases between. CDR3 protein: CASSLRGPGTQETQYF. DNA of the CDR3: TGTGCCAGCAGTTTACGGGGCCCAGGGACGCAAGAGACCCAGTACTTC. Based on the CDR3 plus reference TRBV28 and TRBJ2-5, the full variable domain is DVKVTQSSRYLVKRTGEKVFLECVQDMDHENMFWYRQDPGLGLRLIYFSYDVKMKEKGDIPEGYSVSREKKERFSLILESASTNQTSMYLCASSLRGPGTQETQYFGPGTRLLVL.

This chain joins TRBV7-9 and TRBJ1-2; TRBD1 matches at 8 bases. The V and J ends lost 0 bases and 5 bases, in that order; junction bases with no gene match: 5. The germline V gene has CDR1 SEHNR and CDR2 FQNEAQ (reference sequence). This CDR3 comprises 15 residues. The CDR3 region has the DNA TGTGCCAGCAGCTTAGCCCTGACAGGGGTGTATGGCTACACCTTC. Its protein product is CASSLALTGVYGYTF.

The chain links TRBV14 to TRBJ2-1; 9 nucleotides line up with TRBD2. This CDR3 is built from 17 residues. Unmatched junction bases numbered 13, after V lost 0 bases and J lost 10 bases. Germline-derived CDR1 and CDR2 are SGHDN and FVKESK. The CDR3 here is CASSQDSASGNFNEQFF. The CDR3 nucleotides are TGTGCCAGCAGCCAAGACTCCGCTAGCGGGAACTTCAACGAGCAGTTCTTC.

This clone was picked up a small number of times. This chain connects TRBV5-4 to TRBJ1-3; D not resolved. This CDR3 spans 14 amino acids. V lost 4 bases, J lost 4 bases, and 12 bases lay in between. Germline CDR1 reads SGHNT; CDR2 reads YYREEE (reference sequence). In nucleotides, the CDR3 is TGTGCCAGCAGCCCCGACACAGTAGGAAACACCATATATTTT. Translating gives CASSPDTVGNTIYF.

This chain connects TRBV11-1 to TRBJ1-3, with D hard to call. There are 12 residues in the CDR3. Trimming took off 1 base at V and 4 bases at J, with 2 bases between the two ends. CDR1 is SGHAT and CDR2 is FQDESV in the germline V gene (reference sequence). The DNA for the CDR3 is TGTGCCAGCAGCTTAGTGGGAAACACCATATATTTT. It is translated as CASSLVGNTIYF.

The chain recombines TRBV4-2 with TRBJ1-1; no definite D call. The CDR3 extends over 14 amino acids. The germline CDR1 and CDR2 sequences are LGHNA and YNFKEQ. V lost 5 bases and J lost 3, with 13 bases in between. The CDR3, as DNA: TGTGCCAGCAGCGAAAAGAATCAATACACTGAAGCTTTCTTT. It specifies CASSEKNQYTEAFF.

The chain joins TRBV6-6 to TRBJ1-2; D is perhaps TRBD1 (6 bases). The V and J ends lost 5 bases and 6 bases respectively, with 19 bases between them. This CDR3 has 15 amino acids. Germline CDR1 is MNHNY and CDR2 is SVGAGI (reference sequence). The CDR3 nucleotides read TGTGCCAGCAGTCCCCTAGCGAGGACAGTGGATGGCTACACCTTC. It yields the protein CASSPLARTVDGYTF.

The rearrangement links TRBV6-5 to TRBJ1-1; 7 positions match TRBD1. The CDR3 is 15 residues long. Trimming removed 2 bases from V and 5 bases from J; junction bases left unmatched: 8. Germline CDR1 and CDR2: MNHEY and SVGAGI. The CDR3 sequence is CASSYQKTGMTEAFF. DNA for the CDR3: TGTGCCAGCAGTTACCAAAAGACAGGGATGACTGAAGCTTTCTTT.

This clone was recorded only once. The rearrangement uses TRBV2 and TRBJ1-5; TRBD1 matches 7 bases. Germline V CDR1 and CDR2: SNHLY, FYNNEI. This CDR3 contains 15 residues. The trim removed 3 bases at V and 2 bases at J, leaving 4 bases unmatched. The CDR3 reads CASSELDRGNQPQHF. The CDR3 DNA reads as TGTGCCAGCAGTGAGCTAGACAGGGGCAATCAGCCCCAGCATTTT.

The chain employs TRBV19 and TRBJ2-1; TRBD1 matches 8 bases. Germline V gene data show CDR1 as LNHDA and CDR2 as SQIVND (reference sequence). The V segment lost 4 bases and the J segment 9 bases; nucleotides outside the gene matches: 14. CDR3 length: 16 residues. The CDR3 sequence: CASSTKRDRPSAEQFF. The CDR3, as DNA: TGTGCCAGTAGTACCAAAAGGGACAGGCCTTCGGCTGAGCAGTTCTTC.

J is TRBJ1-2 and V is TRBV14, with 9 bases identical to TRBD1. This CDR3 has 17 amino acids. V was pared by 0 bases and J by 2 bases, with 7 bases of the junction left unmatched. Germline loops: CDR1 SGHDN, CDR2 FVKESK. The CDR3 DNA follows: TGTGCCAGCAGCCAAGACCGCCGACAGGGGGGCAACTATGGCTACACCTTC. This sequence encodes CASSQDRRQGGNYGYTF. The variable domain in full, with the rest retrieved from reference TRBV14 and TRBJ1-2, is EAGVTQFPSHSVIEKGQTVTLRCDPISGHDNLYWYRRVMGKEIKFLLHFVKESKQDESGMPNNRFLAERTGGTYSTLKVQPAELEDSGVYFCASSQDRRQGGNYGYTFGSGTRLTVV.

J is TRBJ1-1 and V is TRBV10-3; 10 nucleotides match TRBD1. There are 15 residues in the CDR3. The germline CDR1 and CDR2 sequences are ENHRY and SYGVKD. The trim removed 4 bases at V and 4 bases at J, leaving 6 bases unmatched. This chain's CDR3 is CAISGPGQGFTEAFF. The DNA of the CDR3 is TGTGCCATCAGTGGCCCGGGACAGGGGTTCACTGAAGCTTTCTTT.

The gene calls are TRBV7-3 and TRBJ1-6; tentatively, D is TRBD1 (5 bases). The CDR3 is 14 residues long. The V end was cut by 4 bases, the J end by 7 bases, with 11 bases between. Per the germline V gene, CDR1 is SGHTA and CDR2 is FQGTGA. CDR3 in DNA: TGTGCCAGCAGCTCGGGACGGGACAATTCACCCCTCCACTTT. Translation: CASSSGRDNSPLHF.

The rearrangement uses TRBV9 and TRBJ2-5; D gene ambiguous. Trimming took 1 base from V and 3 from J, leaving 1 base between them. CDR3 length: 11 amino acids. Germline CDR1 SGDLS, CDR2 YYNGEE. The CDR3 is CASSVKETQYF. The DNA of the CDR3 is TGTGCCAGCAGCGTAAAAGAGACCCAGTACTTC.

The rearrangement joins TRBV6-1 to TRBJ1-1; D is unresolved. CDR3 length equals 13 residues. V was shortened by 2 bases and J by 0 bases, with 4 bases between the two germline ends. Germline V CDR1 and CDR2: MNHNS, SASEGT. CDR3 region: CASSETVNTEAFF. DNA of the CDR3: TGTGCCAGCAGTGAAACAGTGAACACTGAAGCTTTCTTT.

V is TRBV6-1 and J is TRBJ2-1, with TRBD2 matching 10 bases. The germline gives CDR1 MNHNS, CDR2 SASEGT. V dropped 0 bases and J dropped 7; count of bases not matched to a gene: 6. The CDR3 extends over 16 amino acids. The CDR3 DNA is TGTGCCAGCAGTGAAGCAGGGAGCGGGGGGGGAAATGAGCAGTTCTTC. This encodes CASSEAGSGGGNEQFF.

The V and J genes are TRBV15 and TRBJ1-2, with D maybe TRBD1 (6 bases). Germline-derived CDR1 and CDR2 are LNHNV and YYDKDF (reference sequence). The CDR3 consists of 13 residues. V dropped 3 bases and J dropped 7 bases, with 12 bases sitting between them. Here the CDR3 reads CATSSDRTGGYTF. The CDR3 bases are TGTGCCACCAGCAGTGACAGGACGGGTGGCTACACCTTC. Full variable domain (missing parts from reference TRBV15 and TRBJ1-2): DAMVIQNPRYQVTQFGKPVTLSCSQTLNHNVMYWYQQKSSQAPKLLFHYYDKDFNNEADTPDNFQSRRPNTSFCFLDIRSPGLGDTAMYLCATSSDRTGGYTFGSGTRLTVV.

The chain is built from TRBV7-6 and TRBJ2-5; TRBD2 aligns across 9 bases. V was pared by 0 bases and J by 5 bases, with 7 bases of the junction left unmatched. The CDR3 covers 16 residues. Germline V lookup: CDR1 SGHVS, CDR2 FNYEAQ. In nucleotides, the CDR3 is TGTGCCAGCAGCTTAGCTTCGACTAGCGGAGGGGAGACCCAGTACTTC. Translating it yields CASSLASTSGGETQYF.

This chain connects TRBV7-8 to TRBJ2-7; weak D call: TRBD2 (5 bases). The CDR3 contains 17 residues. V dropped 5 bases and J dropped 3 bases, with 23 bases sitting between them. Looked up from germline, CDR1 is SGHVS and CDR2 is FQNEAQ. The CDR3 bases are TGTGCCAGCAGCCATGCTCGGGGAACTAATAGTCGCTACGAGCAGTACTTC. Translation gives CASSHARGTNSRYEQYF.

This chain links TRBV4-1 with TRBJ2-2; 12 bases line up with TRBD2. Germline CDR1 is MGHRA and CDR2 is YSYEKL. This CDR3 is built from 16 residues. The V gene end was trimmed by 4 bases and the J gene end by 7 bases; junction bases not matched to a gene: 7. CDR3 nucleotide sequence: TGCGCCAGCAGCCTGCTAGCGGGAGGGCTCAGCGGGGAGCTGTTTTTT. Residues: CASSLLAGGLSGELFF.